The 23 T cell receptor beta chains reported below all come from one sample, sequenced in a study of lymphopenia after photon versus proton radiotherapy. Measured with immunoSEQ multiplex PCR; TCRdb has only the in-frame clones, and not every one. The sample carries tens of thousands of clones, roughly 93% recorded once. Here the sequenced sample was peripheral blood, taken from a patient treated with photon-based radiotherapy. The receptors originated from a woman aged 70-85 years with pancreatic cancer.

This chain joins TRBV7-2 and TRBJ1-1, with a possible D match to TRBD1 (5 bases). V lost 1 base and J lost 5, with 11 bases in between. The CDR3 covers 14 residues. CDR1 and CDR2 (germline): SGHTA, FQGNSA. CDR3 DNA: TGTGCCAGCAGCTTAGTAGGGGATCGTACTGAAGCTTTCTTT. Translation: CASSLVGDRTEAFF.

This clone was picked up one time. The J gene is TRBJ1-2, the V gene TRBV5-1; D call uncertain. V was trimmed by 0 bases and J by 4 bases, leaving 10 bases between them. The CDR3 covers 14 residues. Germline CDR1 SGHRS, CDR2 YFSETQ. The CDR3: CASSLGRAFYGYTF. For the CDR3, the DNA is TGCGCCAGCAGCTTGGGGAGGGCTTTCTATGGCTACACCTTC.

This clone was seen a single time. V usage is TRBV15 and J usage is TRBJ2-3, with TRBD2 matching over 12 bases. Germline V gene lookup returns CDR1 LNHNV and CDR2 YYDKDF (reference sequence). Trimming removed 2 bases from V and 3 bases from J; junction bases left unmatched: 6. The CDR3 has 17 residues. The CDR3 is CATSRPGTSGRTDTQYF. The CDR3 region has the DNA TGTGCCACCAGCAGACCTGGGACTAGCGGGCGTACAGATACGCAGTATTTT.

This chain uses TRBV29-1 with TRBJ1-2, with D hard to call. CDR1 is SQVTM and CDR2 is ANQGSEA in the germline V gene. Trimming removed 4 bases at V and 5 bases at J, with 17 bases between. This CDR3 has 14 amino acids. This CDR3 is CSVVERGGTYGYTF. DNA for the CDR3: TGCAGCGTTGTCGAGAGAGGTGGAACGTATGGCTACACCTTC.

V is TRBV7-2 and J is TRBJ1-2, with D perhaps matching TRBD1 (5 bases). V lost 1 base and J lost 10, with 13 bases in between. CDR3 length equals 13 residues. The germline gives CDR1 SGHTA, CDR2 FQGNSA. CDR3 sequence (DNA): TGTGCCAGCAGCTTAGGGAGGGGTCAGGACTACACCTTC. Translated: CASSLGRGQDYTF.

V usage is TRBV28 and J usage is TRBJ1-5; D is possibly TRBD1 (6 bases). Germline lookup yields CDR1 MDHEN and CDR2 SYDVKM. CDR3 length: 15 residues. In nucleotides, the CDR3 is TGTGGTGGAGGGGGTCCCAATTATAGCAATCAGCCCCAGCATTTT. Protein sequence: CGGGGPNYSNQPQHF.

The rearrangement uses TRBV5-5 and TRBJ1-5; 12 bases align to TRBD1. The CDR3 loop spans 15 amino acids. With 4 bases clipped from V and 7 bases from J, the junction kept 6 bases outside the gene matches. CDR1 and CDR2 from the germline V gene are SGHKS and YYEKEE (reference sequence). The CDR3 region is CASSPGQGATQPQHF. The CDR3 bases are TGTGCCAGCAGCCCGGGACAGGGGGCGACCCAGCCCCAGCATTTT.

The chain links TRBV28 to TRBJ1-4, with D perhaps matching TRBD1 (6 bases). The CDR3 consists of 15 residues. Germline V gene data show CDR1 as MDHEN and CDR2 as SYDVKM. V was shortened by 8 bases and J by 5 bases, with 18 bases between the two germline ends. Written as DNA, the CDR3 is TGTGCCAGCCACTCTACCTACGGACAGAATGAAAAACTGTTTTTT. Translating gives CASHSTYGQNEKLFF.

The genes are TRBV28 and TRBJ2-7; TRBD2 is a possible D gene (5 bases). CDR1 is MDHEN and CDR2 is SYDVKM in the germline V gene. Trimming shortened V by 8 bases and J by 6 bases, and 14 bases separated the two germline ends. The CDR3 is 12 residues long. DNA for the CDR3: TGTGCCAGCCGTGACGCTCGGGGCGAGCAGTACTTC. This sequence encodes CASRDARGEQYF.

The chain carries TRBV6-5 and TRBJ2-2; D uncertain. CDR1 and CDR2 from the germline V gene are MNHEY and SVGAGI. V was pared by 3 bases and J by 5 bases, with 4 bases between. The CDR3 runs 12 residues. CDR3 loop: CASSYRTGELFF. The CDR3 nucleotides are TGTGCCAGCAGTTATCGGACCGGGGAGCTGTTTTTT.

V usage is TRBV4-2 and J usage is TRBJ2-5, with 9 bases aligning to TRBD2. The V gene's germline CDR1 is LGHNA and CDR2 YNFKEQ. With 1 base clipped from V and 5 bases from J, the junction kept 14 bases outside the gene matches. The CDR3 is 18 amino acids. The CDR3 nucleotides read TGTGCCAGCAGCCAAGGGGGGATAGCGGGAGACTCTGGGGAGACCCAGTACTTC. This codes for CASSQGGIAGDSGETQYF.

The rearrangement joins TRBV6-1 to TRBJ1-4; D not certain. V lost 1 base and J 9 bases, leaving 9 bases between the germline ends. CDR1 and CDR2 (germline): MNHNS, SASEGT. CDR3 length: 13 residues. CDR3 sequence reads: CASSEGFKQKLFF. The CDR3 nucleotides are TGTGCCAGCAGTGAAGGGTTCAAACAAAAACTGTTTTTT.

This sequence joins TRBV2 and TRBJ1-1; 10 positions match TRBD1. Unmatched junction bases numbered 3, after V lost 8 bases and J lost 3 bases. Germline assignment: CDR1 SNHLY and CDR2 FYNNEI. CDR3 length equals 13 residues. The CDR3 nucleotides read TGTGCCAGCGACAGGGGGCCGGACACTGAAGCTTTCTTT. It translates to CASDRGPDTEAFF.

The chain employs TRBV6-6 and TRBJ2-1, with D uncertain. Per the germline V gene, CDR1 is MNHNY and CDR2 is SVGAGI (reference sequence). CDR3 length: 13 residues. The germline V and J ends were trimmed by 2 bases and 4 bases, with 6 bases remaining between them. CDR3 in amino acids: CASSYLQYNEQFF. CDR3 DNA: TGTGCCAGCAGTTACCTCCAATACAATGAGCAGTTCTTC.

The chain links TRBV7-3 to TRBJ2-1; D might be TRBD2 (5 bases). CDR1 and CDR2 (germline): SGHTA, FQGTGA. V lost 5 bases and J lost 1, with 15 bases in between. This CDR3 is 16 amino acids long. The CDR3 loop reads CASSPEKSGSYNEQFF. CDR3 in DNA: TGTGCCAGCAGCCCCGAAAAGAGCGGATCCTACAATGAGCAGTTCTTC.

V usage is TRBV6-1 and J usage is TRBJ1-5, with TRBD1 identical over 8 bases. V lost 11 bases and J lost 1; bases outside the gene matches: 4. This CDR3 region has 13 residues. Germline V gives CDR1 MNHNS, CDR2 SASEGT. Here the CDR3 reads CAGGDRSNQPQHF. DNA of the CDR3: TGTGCCGGGGGGGACAGGAGCAATCAGCCCCAGCATTTT.

The CDR3 is CASSADSFLYGYTF. For the CDR3, the DNA is TGTGCCAGCAGCGCCGACAGCTTTCTATACGGCTACACCTTC. This chain links TRBV9 with TRBJ1-2, with D possibly being TRBD1 (5 bases). Trimming shortened V by 3 bases and J by 8 bases, and 17 bases separated the two germline ends. Germline V lookup: CDR1 SGDLS, CDR2 YYNGEE. The CDR3 totals 14 residues.

The rearrangement uses TRBV5-1 and TRBJ2-1; 10 bases align to TRBD2. V shed 3 bases and J 5 bases; nucleotides not matched to a gene: 11. CDR1 SGHRS and CDR2 YFSETQ come from the germline V gene. This CDR3 is 17 amino acids long. CDR3 coding DNA: TGCGCCAGCAGCTCCCCCTCAGGACTAGCGGTACACAATGAGCAGTTCTTC. Protein product: CASSSPSGLAVHNEQFF.

The chain links TRBV7-2 to TRBJ1-3; no reliable D call. Per germline, CDR1 SGHTA and CDR2 FQGNSA. The CDR3 spans 15 residues. The V and J ends lost 1 base and 2 bases respectively, with 9 bases between them. The CDR3 is CASSLDILPGNTIYF. DNA for the CDR3: TGTGCCAGCAGCTTAGACATCTTACCTGGAAACACCATATATTTT.

The V gene is TRBV19, the J gene TRBJ2-3, with 14 bases identical to TRBD2. From germline, CDR1 is LNHDA and CDR2 SQIVND (reference sequence). CDR3 length: 16 amino acids. V lost 4 bases to trimming and J lost 4 bases; unmatched junction nucleotides: 4. The CDR3: CASSTGLAGEADTQYF. The CDR3 DNA reads TGTGCCAGTAGTACGGGACTAGCGGGAGAAGCAGATACGCAGTATTTT. Full variable domain (outside the CDR3, taken from reference TRBV19 and TRBJ2-3): DGGITQSPKYLFRKEGQNVTLSCEQNLNHDAMYWYRQDPGQGLRLIYYSQIVNDFQKGDIAEGYSVSREKKESFPLTVTSAQKNPTAFYLCASSTGLAGEADTQYFGPGTRLTVL.

The chain employs TRBV5-6 and TRBJ1-3, with TRBD1 identical over 7 bases. CDR3 length: 16 residues. Trimming cost V 4 bases and J 0 bases; bases outside gene matches: 7. Germline V gives CDR1 SGHDT, CDR2 YYEEEE. This CDR3 reads CASSTGTDYSGNTIYF. CDR3 bases: TGTGCCAGCAGCACCGGGACAGACTACTCTGGAAACACCATATATTTT. The full variable domain, completed using reference TRBV5-6 and TRBJ1-3, is DAGVTQSPTHLIKTRGQQVTLRCSPKSGHDTVSWYQQALGQGPQFIFQYYEEEERQRGNFPDRFSGHQFPNYSSELNVNALLLGDSALYLCASSTGTDYSGNTIYFGEGSWLTVV.

The chain recombines TRBV11-3 with TRBJ2-1, with 9 bases aligning to TRBD2. Trimming at V came to 5 bases and at J to 7 bases, leaving 9 bases not matched to a gene. CDR3 size: 15 residues. The germline V gene has CDR1 SGHNT and CDR2 YENEEA. CDR3 loop: CASSHLAGQLNEQFF. The CDR3 coding sequence is TGTGCCAGCAGCCATCTAGCGGGACAATTGAATGAGCAGTTCTTC.

The chain employs TRBV28 and TRBJ1-2; 9 bases agree with TRBD1. Germline V gene sequence: CDR1 MDHEN, CDR2 SYDVKM. Trimming at V came to 6 bases and at J to 4 bases, leaving 9 bases not matched to a gene. The CDR3 spans 15 residues. CDR3 sequence (DNA): TGTGCCAGCAGACGAGGGGACAGGGATTCCTATGGCTACACCTTC. Translation gives CASRRGDRDSYGYTF.